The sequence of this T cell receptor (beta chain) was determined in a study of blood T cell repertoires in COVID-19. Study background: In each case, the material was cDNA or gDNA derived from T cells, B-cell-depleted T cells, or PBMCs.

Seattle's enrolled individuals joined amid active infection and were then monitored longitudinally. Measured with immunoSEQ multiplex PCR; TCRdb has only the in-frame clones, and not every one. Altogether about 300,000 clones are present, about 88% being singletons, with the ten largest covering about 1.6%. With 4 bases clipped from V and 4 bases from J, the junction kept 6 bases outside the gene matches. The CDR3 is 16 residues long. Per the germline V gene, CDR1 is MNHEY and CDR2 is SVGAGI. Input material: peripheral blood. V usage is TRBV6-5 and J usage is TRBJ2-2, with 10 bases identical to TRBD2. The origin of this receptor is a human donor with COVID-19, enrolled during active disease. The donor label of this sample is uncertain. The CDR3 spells CASSSPSGRGTGELFF. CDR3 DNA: TGTGCCAGCAGTTCCCCTAGCGGGAGAGGCACCGGGGAGCTGTTTTTT.